This T cell receptor beta chain was observed in a study of cytomegalovirus exposure and HLA in healthy donors. Study conclusions and caveats: Cytomegalovirus association was listed for about 150 TCR beta chains.

The CDR3 is 12 residues long. V was shortened by 2 bases and J by 11 bases, with 12 bases between the two germline ends. Germline V gives CDR1 WSHSY, CDR2 SAAADI. Concerning this clone itself: Its antigen is currently unknown.

PCR used 60 Vbeta primers and 13 Jbeta primers. Clones were read by immunoSEQ multiplex PCR, and TCRdb kept only the in-frame ones, dropping some. Of some 84,000 clones detected, around 66% appear once; the ten largest clones hold approximately 16%. This clonotype was sampled from a woman aged 40 to 55 in good health and CMV-seropositive. The sample taken for sequencing was PBMCs. This chain links TRBV10-2 with TRBJ2-5, with D unclear. The CDR3 DNA sequence: TGCGCCAGCAGTGAGCCCTCTAATATACAGTACTTC. Translating gives CASSEPSNIQYF.